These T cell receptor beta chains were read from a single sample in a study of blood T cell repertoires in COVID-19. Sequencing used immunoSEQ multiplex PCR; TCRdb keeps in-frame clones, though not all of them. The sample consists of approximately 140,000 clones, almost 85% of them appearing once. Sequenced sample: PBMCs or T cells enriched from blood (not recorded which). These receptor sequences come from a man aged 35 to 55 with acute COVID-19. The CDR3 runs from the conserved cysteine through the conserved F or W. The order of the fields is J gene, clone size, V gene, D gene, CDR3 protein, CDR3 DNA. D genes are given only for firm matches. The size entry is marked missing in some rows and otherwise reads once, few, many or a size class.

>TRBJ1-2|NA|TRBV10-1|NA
CASNAGYTF
TGCGCCAGCAATGCGGGCTACACCTTC
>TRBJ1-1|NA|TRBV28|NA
CASSLLGDLAEAFF
TGTGCCAGCAGTTTATTAGGGGACTTAGCTGAAGCTTTCTTT
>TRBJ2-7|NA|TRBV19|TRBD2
CASSTVAGAGYEQYF
TGTGCCAGTAGTACCGTAGCGGGAGCAGGTTACGAGCAGTACTTC
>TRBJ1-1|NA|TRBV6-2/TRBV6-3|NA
CASSLDSNTEAFF
TGTGCCAGCAGCCTAGACAGTAACACTGAAGCTTTCTTT
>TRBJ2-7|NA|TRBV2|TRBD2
CASRRTSGPYEQYF
TGTGCCAGCAGGAGGACTAGCGGACCCTACGAGCAGTACTTC
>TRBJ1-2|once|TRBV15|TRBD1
CATSRDRTGSYGYTF
TGTGCCACCAGCAGAGATAGGACAGGGAGCTATGGCTACACCTTC
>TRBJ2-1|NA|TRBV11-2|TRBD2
CASRVAGGGHEQFF
TGTGCCAGCAGGGTAGCGGGGGGCGGTCATGAGCAGTTCTTC
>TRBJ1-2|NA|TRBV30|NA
CAWSVRDSGGYTF
TGTGCCTGGAGTGTACGGGACTCGGGTGGCTACACCTTC
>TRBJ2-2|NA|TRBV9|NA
CASSVGGSTPGELFF
TGTGCCAGCAGCGTAGGTGGGAGTACTCCCGGGGAGCTGTTTTTT
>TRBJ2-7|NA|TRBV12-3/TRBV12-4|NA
CASSLGGQGEQYF
TGTGCCAGCAGTTTAGGGGGGCAGGGCGAGCAGTACTTC
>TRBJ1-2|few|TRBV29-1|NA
CSVERVDYGYTF
TGCAGCGTTGAAAGAGTGGACTATGGCTACACCTTC
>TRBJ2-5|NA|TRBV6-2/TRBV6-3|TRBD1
CASSTNLRTGEETQYF
TGTGCCAGCAGTACTAACCTTCGGACAGGGGAAGAGACCCAGTACTTC
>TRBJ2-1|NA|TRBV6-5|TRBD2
CASSNPTSGEQFF
TGTGCCAGCAGCAATCCGACTAGCGGTGAGCAGTTCTTC
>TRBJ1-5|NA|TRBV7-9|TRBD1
CASSFTGGARNQPQHF
TGTGCCAGCAGCTTTACAGGGGGCGCGAGGAATCAGCCCCAGCATTTT
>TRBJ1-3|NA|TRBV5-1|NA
CASSPDSDHGNTIYF
TGCGCCAGCAGCCCGGACAGTGACCATGGAAACACCATATATTTT
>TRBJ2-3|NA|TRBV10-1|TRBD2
CASSDPGLDTDTQYF
TGCGCCAGCAGCGATCCGGGACTAGACACAGATACGCAGTATTTT
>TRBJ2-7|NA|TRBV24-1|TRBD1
CATRGDSYEQYF
TGTGCCACCAGAGGGGACAGTTACGAGCAGTACTTC
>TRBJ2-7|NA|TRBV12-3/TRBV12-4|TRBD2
CASSGTSFYEQYF
TGTGCCAGCAGCGGGACTAGCTTTTACGAGCAGTACTTC
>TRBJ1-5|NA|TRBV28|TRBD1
CASSIMFQGARDQPQHF
TGTGCCAGCAGTATTATGTTTCAGGGGGCAAGGGATCAGCCCCAGCATTTT
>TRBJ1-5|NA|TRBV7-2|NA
CASSLERGNQPQHF
TGTGCCAGCAGCTTAGAGAGGGGCAATCAGCCCCAGCATTTT
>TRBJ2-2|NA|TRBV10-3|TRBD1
CATGQGGTGELFF
TGTGCCACCGGACAGGGTGGCACCGGGGAGCTGTTTTTT
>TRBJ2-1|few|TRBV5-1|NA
CASSLGESSYNEQFF
TGCGCCAGCAGCTTGGGTGAGAGCTCCTACAATGAGCAGTTCTTC
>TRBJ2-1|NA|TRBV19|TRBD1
CASSIATGRLNEQFF
TGTGCCAGTAGTATAGCGACAGGGAGATTGAATGAGCAGTTCTTC
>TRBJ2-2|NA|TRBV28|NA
CASGGTTMIGELFF
TGTGCCAGCGGAGGCACGACCATGATCGGGGAGCTGTTTTTT
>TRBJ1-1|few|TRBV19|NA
CATRGYVGTEAFF
TGTGCCACAAGAGGGTACGTGGGTACTGAAGCTTTCTTT
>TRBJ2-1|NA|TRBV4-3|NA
CASSQEGTLNNEQFF
TGCGCCAGCAGCCAAGAGGGGACACTTAACAATGAGCAGTTCTTC
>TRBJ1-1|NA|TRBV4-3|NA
CASSQDRGTEAFF
TGCGCCAGCAGCCAAGATCGGGGAACTGAAGCTTTCTTT
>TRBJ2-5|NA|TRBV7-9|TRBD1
CASIRGTGEETQYF
TGTGCCAGCATCAGAGGGACAGGGGAAGAGACCCAGTACTTC
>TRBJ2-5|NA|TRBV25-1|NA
CASSEVGRRGETQYF
TGTGCCAGCAGTGAAGTAGGCCGACGGGGAGAGACCCAGTACTTC
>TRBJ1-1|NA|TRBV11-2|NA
CASSLVRNTEAFF
TGTGCCAGCAGCTTAGTCCGGAACACTGAAGCTTTCTTT
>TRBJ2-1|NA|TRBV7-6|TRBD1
CASSPRDRGSNEQFF
TGTGCCAGCAGCCCGAGGGACAGGGGAAGCAATGAGCAGTTCTTC
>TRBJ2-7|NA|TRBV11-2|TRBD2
CASSLGLAGWYEQYF
TGTGCCAGCAGCTTAGGACTAGCGGGTTGGTACGAGCAGTACTTC
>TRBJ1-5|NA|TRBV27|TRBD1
CASKGQPSNQPQHF
TGTGCCAGCAAGGGACAGCCTAGCAATCAGCCCCAGCATTTT
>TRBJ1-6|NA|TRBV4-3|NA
CASSYDRYGSSPLHF
TGCGCCAGCAGCTACGACAGGTACGGCAGTTCACCCCTCCACTTT
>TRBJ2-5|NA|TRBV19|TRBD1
CASGQALQETQYF
TGTGCCAGTGGACAGGCGCTACAAGAGACCCAGTACTTC